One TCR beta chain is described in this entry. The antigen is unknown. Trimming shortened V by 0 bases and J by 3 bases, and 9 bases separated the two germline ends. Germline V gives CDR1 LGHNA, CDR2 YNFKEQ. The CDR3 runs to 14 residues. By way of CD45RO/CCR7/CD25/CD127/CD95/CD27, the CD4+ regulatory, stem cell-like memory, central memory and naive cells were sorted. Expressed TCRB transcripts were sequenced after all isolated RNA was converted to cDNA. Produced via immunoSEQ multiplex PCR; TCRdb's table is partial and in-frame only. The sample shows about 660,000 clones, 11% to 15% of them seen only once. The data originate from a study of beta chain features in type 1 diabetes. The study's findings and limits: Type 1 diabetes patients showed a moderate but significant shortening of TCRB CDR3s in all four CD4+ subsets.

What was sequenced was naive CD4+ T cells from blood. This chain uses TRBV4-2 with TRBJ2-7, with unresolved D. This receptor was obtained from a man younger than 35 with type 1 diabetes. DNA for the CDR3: TGTGCCAGCAGCCAAGAGGATCGGGTCTACGAGCAGTACTTC. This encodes CASSQEDRVYEQYF.